The 9 T cell receptor beta chains given below trace back to one sample, sequenced in a study of graft-versus-host responses after intestinal transplantation. TCRdb's copy holds only in-frame clones and misses some; the assay was immunoSEQ multiplex PCR. In the table there are 20,000 to 30,000 clones, around four fifths of which are singletons. The input for sequencing was PBMCs, taken around 29 days after intestinal transplant. Receptor source: a human patient who received an intestinal transplant, so some T cells may come from the graft donor.

The chain combines TRBV5-1 with TRBJ2-5, with D perhaps matching TRBD1 (6 bases). Trimming stripped 4 bases from V and 2 bases from J, with 12 bases between. This CDR3 region has 14 residues. Germline CDR1 and CDR2: SGHRS and YFSETQ. The CDR3 loop is CASSMGTYQETQYF. The CDR3 DNA follows: TGCGCCAGCAGCATGGGGACATATCAAGAGACCCAGTACTTC.

This chain uses TRBV11-1 with TRBJ1-6, with D possibly TRBD1 on 6 matching bases. The CDR3 runs to 13 residues. Germline CDR1 and CDR2: SGHAT and FQDESV (reference sequence). Trimming stripped 2 bases from V and 7 bases from J, with 6 bases between. The CDR3 coding sequence is TGTGCCAGCAGCTTAACAGGGAATTCACCCCTCCACTTT. Translating it yields CASSLTGNSPLHF.

The J gene is TRBJ2-7, the V gene TRBV5-4, with 11 bases fitting TRBD2. Unmatched junction bases numbered 15, after V lost 4 bases and J lost 6 bases. Germline V gives CDR1 SGHNT, CDR2 YYREEE (reference sequence). This CDR3 is 17 amino acids long. The CDR3 nucleotides are TGTGCCAGCAGCGCGCGGGGGGGACTAGCGGCATCGCGCGAGCAGTACTTC. It codes for CASSARGGLAASREQYF.

The J gene is TRBJ2-7, the V gene TRBV2; D not certain. CDR1 and CDR2 from the germline V gene are SNHLY and FYNNEI. The CDR3 loop spans 12 amino acids. Trimming shortened V by 7 bases and J by 3 bases, and 10 bases separated the two germline ends. The CDR3 protein is CASMGVVYEQYF. The CDR3 DNA sequence: TGTGCCAGCATGGGCGTTGTCTACGAGCAGTACTTC.

The J gene is TRBJ1-2, the V gene TRBV7-9; the D gene is possibly TRBD1 (5 bases). Per germline, CDR1 SEHNR and CDR2 FQNEAQ (reference sequence). CDR3 size: 11 residues. V was cut by 5 bases and J by 8 bases, with 9 bases left in between. The CDR3 region is CASSPGEGYTF. The CDR3 bases are TGTGCCAGCAGCCCGGGGGAAGGCTACACCTTC.

The rearrangement links TRBV28 to TRBJ1-5; 7 nucleotides align to TRBD1. Losses at the gene ends were 6 bases for V and 3 bases for J; bases not matched to a gene: 8. Germline V gene data show CDR1 as MDHEN and CDR2 as SYDVKM. The CDR3 contains 15 residues. The CDR3 loop reads CASSGNQGVNQPQHF. The CDR3 DNA sequence: TGTGCCAGCAGCGGCAACCAGGGGGTCAATCAGCCCCAGCATTTT.

The chain has TRBV11-3 and TRBJ1-5; D is perhaps TRBD1 (6 bases). The germline gives CDR1 SGHNT, CDR2 YENEEA. V lost 5 bases and J lost 6, with 32 bases in between. The CDR3 loop spans 20 amino acids. This chain's CDR3 is CASSLIFPWETQGPAQPQHF. The DNA of the CDR3 is TGTGCCAGCAGCCTCATTTTCCCTTGGGAGACACAGGGACCGGCTCAGCCCCAGCATTTT.

The chain employs TRBV2 and TRBJ1-2; D gene ambiguous. Germline assignment: CDR1 SNHLY and CDR2 FYNNEI. CDR3 size: 13 residues. V dropped 10 bases and J dropped 4 bases, with 16 bases sitting between them. CDR3 DNA: TGTGCCACCTCCGGCAGGAGCCCCTATGGCTACACCTTC. Protein: CATSGRSPYGYTF.

V and J are TRBV7-6 and TRBJ2-7; a possible D gene is TRBD2 (6 bases). The CDR3 has 13 amino acids. V gave up 3 bases and J gave up 7 bases, with 13 bases separating them. CDR1 is SGHVS and CDR2 is FNYEAQ in the germline V gene. The CDR3 region is CASSLGEAGEQYF. Here the CDR3 DNA reads TGTGCCAGCAGCTTGGGGGAGGCGGGGGAGCAGTACTTC.